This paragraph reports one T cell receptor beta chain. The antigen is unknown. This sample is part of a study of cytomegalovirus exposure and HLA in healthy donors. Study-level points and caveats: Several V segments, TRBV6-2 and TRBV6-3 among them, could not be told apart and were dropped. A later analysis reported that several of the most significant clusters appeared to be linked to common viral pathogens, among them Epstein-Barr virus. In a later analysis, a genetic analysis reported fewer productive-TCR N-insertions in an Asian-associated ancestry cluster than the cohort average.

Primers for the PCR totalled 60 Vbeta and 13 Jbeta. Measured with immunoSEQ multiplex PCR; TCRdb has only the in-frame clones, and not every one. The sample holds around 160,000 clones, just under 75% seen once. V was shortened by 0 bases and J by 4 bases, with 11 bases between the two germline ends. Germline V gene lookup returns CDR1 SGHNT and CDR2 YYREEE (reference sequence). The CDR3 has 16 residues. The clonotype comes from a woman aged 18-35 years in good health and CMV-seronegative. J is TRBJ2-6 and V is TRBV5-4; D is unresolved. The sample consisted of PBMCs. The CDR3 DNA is TGTGCCAGCAGCTTGGGACCAGCGTGGGGGGCCAACGTCCTGACTTTC. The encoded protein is CASSLGPAWGANVLTF.